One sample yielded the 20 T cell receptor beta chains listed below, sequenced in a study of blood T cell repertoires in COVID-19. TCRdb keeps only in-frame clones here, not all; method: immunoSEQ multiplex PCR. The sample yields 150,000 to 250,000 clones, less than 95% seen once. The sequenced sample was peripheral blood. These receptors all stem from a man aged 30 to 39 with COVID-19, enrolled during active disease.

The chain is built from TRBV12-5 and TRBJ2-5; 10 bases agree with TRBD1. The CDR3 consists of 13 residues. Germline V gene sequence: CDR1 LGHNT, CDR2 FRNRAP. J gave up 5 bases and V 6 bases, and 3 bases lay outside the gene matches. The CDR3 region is CASGDRGRETQYF. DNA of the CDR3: TGTGCTAGTGGGGACAGGGGGAGGGAGACCCAGTACTTC.

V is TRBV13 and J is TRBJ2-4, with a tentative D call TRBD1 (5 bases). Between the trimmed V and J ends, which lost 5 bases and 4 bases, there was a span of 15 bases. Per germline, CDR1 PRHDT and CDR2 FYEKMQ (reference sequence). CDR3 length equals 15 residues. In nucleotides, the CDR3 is TGTGCCAGCAGCCGGAGTAGGGGCCCTAAAAACATTCAGTACTTC. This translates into CASSRSRGPKNIQYF.

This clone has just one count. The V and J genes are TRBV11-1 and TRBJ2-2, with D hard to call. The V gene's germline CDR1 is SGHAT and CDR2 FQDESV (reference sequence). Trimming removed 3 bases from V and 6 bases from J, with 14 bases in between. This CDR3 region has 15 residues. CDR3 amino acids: CASSFLLVHPGELFF. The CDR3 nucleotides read TGTGCCAGCAGCTTCCTGCTAGTCCACCCCGGGGAGCTGTTTTTT. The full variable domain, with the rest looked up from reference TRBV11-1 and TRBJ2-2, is EAEVAQSPRYKITEKSQAVAFWCDPISGHATLYWYRQILGQGPELLVQFQDESVVDDSQLPKDRFSAERLKGVDSTLKIQPAELGDSAMYLCASSFLLVHPGELFFGEGSRLTVL.

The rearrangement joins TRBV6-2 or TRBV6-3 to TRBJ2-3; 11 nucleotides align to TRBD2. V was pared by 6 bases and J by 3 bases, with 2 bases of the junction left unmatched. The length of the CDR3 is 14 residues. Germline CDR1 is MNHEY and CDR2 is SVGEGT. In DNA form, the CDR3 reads TGTGCCAGCAGCAGACTAGCGGGGACAGATACGCAGTATTTT. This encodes CASSRLAGTDTQYF.

The CDR3 DNA follows: TGTGCCAGCAGCTTGGGGGAGAGCCAACTGCTTAATGAAAAACTGTTTTTT. Amino acids: CASSLGESQLLNEKLFF. V is TRBV5-5 and J is TRBJ1-4; D gene unclear. CDR1 is SGHKS, CDR2 YYEKEE, per germline (reference sequence). Trimming removed 0 bases from V and 4 bases from J, with 16 bases in between. The CDR3 is made up of 17 amino acids.

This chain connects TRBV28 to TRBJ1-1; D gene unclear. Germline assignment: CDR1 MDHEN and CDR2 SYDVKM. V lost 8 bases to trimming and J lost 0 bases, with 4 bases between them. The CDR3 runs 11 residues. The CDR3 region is CASSMNTEAFF. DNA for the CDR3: TGTGCCAGCTCCATGAACACTGAAGCTTTCTTT.

The CDR3 nucleotides are TGCAGCGTTGGGCTGATAGCCAAAAACATTCAGTACTTC. This sequence encodes CSVGLIAKNIQYF. The rearrangement joins TRBV29-1 to TRBJ2-4, with D hard to call. The V end was cut by 4 bases, the J end by 0 bases, with 7 bases between. Germline V gene lookup returns CDR1 SQVTM and CDR2 ANQGSEA. The CDR3 length is 13 residues.

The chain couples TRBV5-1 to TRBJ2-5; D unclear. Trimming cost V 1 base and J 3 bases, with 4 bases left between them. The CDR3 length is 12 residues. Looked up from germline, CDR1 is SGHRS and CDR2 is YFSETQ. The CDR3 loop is CASSLTEETQYF. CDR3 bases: TGCGCCAGCAGCTTGACAGAAGAGACCCAGTACTTC.

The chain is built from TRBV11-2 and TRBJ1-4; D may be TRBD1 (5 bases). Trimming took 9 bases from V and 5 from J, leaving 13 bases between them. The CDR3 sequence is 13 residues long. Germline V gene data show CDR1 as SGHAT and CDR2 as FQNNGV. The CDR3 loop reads CASRREKNEKLFF. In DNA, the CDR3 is TGTGCCAGTCGCAGGGAAAAGAATGAAAAACTGTTTTTT.

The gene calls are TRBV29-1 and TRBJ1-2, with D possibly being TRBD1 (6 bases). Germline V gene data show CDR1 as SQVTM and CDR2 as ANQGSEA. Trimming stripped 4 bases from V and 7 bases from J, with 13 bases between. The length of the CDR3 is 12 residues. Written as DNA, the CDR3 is TGCAGCGTTGGTCACAGGGAGGGTGGCTACACCTTC. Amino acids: CSVGHREGGYTF.

The CDR3 region is CASSSGGPQPQHF. The CDR3 DNA sequence: TGTGCCAGCAGCTCAGGGGGGCCCCAGCCCCAGCATTTT. This chain uses TRBV7-9 with TRBJ1-5; 7 nucleotides match TRBD1. This CDR3 contains 13 residues. Per germline, CDR1 SEHNR and CDR2 FQNEAQ (reference sequence). With V trimmed by 4 bases and J by 7 bases, 4 bases remained unmatched.

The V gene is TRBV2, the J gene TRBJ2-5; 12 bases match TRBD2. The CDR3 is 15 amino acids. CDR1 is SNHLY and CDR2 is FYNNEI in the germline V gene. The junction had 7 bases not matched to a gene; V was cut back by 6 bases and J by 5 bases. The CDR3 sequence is CASSRASGGAETQYF. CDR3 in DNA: TGTGCCAGCAGCCGAGCTAGCGGGGGGGCGGAGACCCAGTACTTC. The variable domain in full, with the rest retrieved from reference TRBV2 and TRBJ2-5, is EPEVTQTPSHQVTQMGQEVILRCVPISNHLYFYWYRQILGQKVEFLVSFYNNEISEKSEIFDDQFSVERPDGSNFTLKIRSTKLEDSAMYFCASSRASGGAETQYFGPGTRLLVL.

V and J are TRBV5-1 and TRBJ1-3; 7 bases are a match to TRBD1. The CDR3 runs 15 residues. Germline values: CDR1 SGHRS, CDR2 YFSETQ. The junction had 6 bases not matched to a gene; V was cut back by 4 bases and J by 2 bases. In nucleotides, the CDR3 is TGCGCCAGCAGCATAAACACAGGGGCTGGAAACACCATATATTTT. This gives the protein CASSINTGAGNTIYF.

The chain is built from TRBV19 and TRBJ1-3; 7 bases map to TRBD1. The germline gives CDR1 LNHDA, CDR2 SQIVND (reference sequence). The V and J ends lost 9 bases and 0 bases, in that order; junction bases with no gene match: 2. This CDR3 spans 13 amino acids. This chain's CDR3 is CASHRGSGNTIYF. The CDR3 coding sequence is TGTGCCAGCCACAGGGGCTCTGGAAACACCATATATTTT. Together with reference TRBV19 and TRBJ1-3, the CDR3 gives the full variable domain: DGGITQSPKYLFRKEGQNVTLSCEQNLNHDAMYWYRQDPGQGLRLIYYSQIVNDFQKGDIAEGYSVSREKKESFPLTVTSAQKNPTAFYLCASHRGSGNTIYFGEGSWLTVV.

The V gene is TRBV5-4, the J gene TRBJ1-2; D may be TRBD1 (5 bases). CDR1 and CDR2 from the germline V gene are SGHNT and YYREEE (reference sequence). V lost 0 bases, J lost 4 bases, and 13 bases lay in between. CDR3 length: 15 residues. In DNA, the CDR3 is TGTGCCAGCAGCTTGGAGGAGGGCAGGGTCTATGGCTACACCTTC. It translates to CASSLEEGRVYGYTF.

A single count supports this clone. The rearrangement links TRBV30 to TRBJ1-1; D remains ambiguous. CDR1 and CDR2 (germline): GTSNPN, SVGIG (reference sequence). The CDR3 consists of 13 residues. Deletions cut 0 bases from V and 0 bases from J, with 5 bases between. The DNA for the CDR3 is TGTGCCTGGAGTGTAGGAGTGAACACTGAAGCTTTCTTT. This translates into CAWSVGVNTEAFF.

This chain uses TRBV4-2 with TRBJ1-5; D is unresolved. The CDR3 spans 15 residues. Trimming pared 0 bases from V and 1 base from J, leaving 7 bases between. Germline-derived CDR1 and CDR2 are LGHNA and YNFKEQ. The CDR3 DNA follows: TGTGCCAGCAGCCAAGACACGGGGAGCAATCAGCCCCAGCATTTT. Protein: CASSQDTGSNQPQHF.

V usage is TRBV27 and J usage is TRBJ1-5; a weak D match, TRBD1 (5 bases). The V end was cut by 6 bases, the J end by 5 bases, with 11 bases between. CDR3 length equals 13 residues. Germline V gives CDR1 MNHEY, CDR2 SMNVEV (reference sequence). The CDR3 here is CASRDTFDQPQHF. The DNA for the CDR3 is TGTGCCAGCAGGGACACTTTCGATCAGCCCCAGCATTTT.

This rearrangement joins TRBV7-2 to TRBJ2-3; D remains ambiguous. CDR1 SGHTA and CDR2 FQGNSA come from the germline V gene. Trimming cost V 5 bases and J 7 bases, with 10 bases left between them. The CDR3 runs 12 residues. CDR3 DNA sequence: TGTGCCAGCAGCCCGACACCCTATACGCAGTATTTT. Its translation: CASSPTPYTQYF.

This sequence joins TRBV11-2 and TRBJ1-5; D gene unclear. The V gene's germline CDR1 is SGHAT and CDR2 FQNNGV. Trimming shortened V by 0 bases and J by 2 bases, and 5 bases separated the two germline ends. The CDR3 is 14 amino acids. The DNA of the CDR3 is TGTGCCAGCAGCTTAGAGTTCGGCAATCAGCCCCAGCATTTT. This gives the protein CASSLEFGNQPQHF.